This T cell receptor (beta chain) was identified during a study of identical twins. Study-wide results and limits: Modelling underestimated the level of out-of-frame TCR alpha sharing observed in monozygotic twins. Instead of following the same donors, the conclusions were based on cross-sectional statistical analysis.

TCRdb analysed the 5' RACE reads with MiXCR anew, one entry per CDR3 protein. The sample shows a few hundred thousand distinct CDR3 sequences, around 8.8% of them seen only once. The CDR3 length is 17 residues. Germline assignment: CDR1 MDHEN and CDR2 SYDVKM. Trimming removed 3 bases from V and 4 bases from J; junction bases left unmatched: 12. This clonotype was counted only a few times. As yet, its antigen is unknown. These data also featured in a second study, about yellow fever vaccine responses in identical twins.

Sequencing used CD8+ T cells sorted from blood. This receptor was obtained from a woman under 30 in good health. The rearrangement uses TRBV28 and TRBJ2-7; 10 bases are a match to TRBD2. CDR3 DNA: TGTGCCAGCAGTTTTGAACTAGCGGGAACCACGCGGTACGAGCAGTACTTC. Encoded protein: CASSFELAGTTRYEQYF.